This is a list of T cell receptor beta chains from one sample in a study of cytomegalovirus exposure and HLA in healthy donors. TCRdb's table, derived via immunoSEQ multiplex PCR, lists solely in-frame clones and lacks some. The sample consists of about 240,000 clones, approximately 83% of them appearing once. Sequencing was performed on PBMCs. The receptors derive from a woman in her thirties in good health and CMV-seropositive. CDR3s leave out the opening cysteine and the closing phenylalanine or tryptophan.

length,V,CDR3
15,TRBV28,ASSSTANFDRGSEQY
13,TRBV19,ASTKTGGGYTEAF
12,TRBV19,ASSITGTAEKLF
14,TRBV11-2,ASSLTGARGQETQY
12,TRBV2,ASSSDSPYYEQY
11,TRBV30,ARLSGSTGELF
16,TRBV7-9,ASSPMGGQLSTKNIQY
13,TRBV9,ASSPHLGENTEAF
11,TRBV12-5,ASGPRGQETQY
15,TRBV11-1,ASSEWTSGVDGNEQF
13,TRBV27,ASIPGTSGSNEQF
12,TRBV5-4,ASRNQTGNYGYT
15,TRBV27,ASSFLALAGGGNEQF
14,TRBV28,ASSSRLAGGVNEQF
10,TRBV7-9,ASSLSGDEQY
11,TRBV7-2,ASSLRGSYGYT
14,TRBV6-1,ASSEGYGPRDNEQY
13,TRBV19,ASSISYGSYNEQF
11,TRBV27,ASSGGSSYEQY
12,TRBV6-6,ASSPVAVQETQY
11,TRBV9,ASSVGGTDTQY
15,TRBV10-2,ATTRATDVSRSYEQY
13,TRBV19,ASSISGLVKETQY
13,TRBV27,ASSFSSWGNQPQH
13,TRBV9,ASSVGGMDGETQY
12,TRBV2,ASSEVMGRQPQH
13,TRBV2,ASSAWEGGRSGYT
12,TRBV27,ASSPERSSYEQY
10,TRBV5-4,ASSLQGYGYT
14,TRBV11-2,ASSLGGQGAVYEQY
12,TRBV6-5,ASSRGTATGELF
11,TRBV2,ASIRTGWSEQY
14,TRBV4-1,ASSQDPGQSYQPQH
12,TRBV10-3,AISEAGSETSYT
13,TRBV15,ATSRPTSGNGELF
11,TRBV6-1,ASSEILGIEAF
14,TRBV7-9,ASSTLDRENTGELF
14,TRBV14,ASSPVKGSSYNEQF
9,TRBV20-1,SAGGPYEQY
13,TRBV28,ASSSPGTGVETQY
12,TRBV28,ASSSGGSNTEAF
12,TRBV19,ASSTDRGLGGYT
11,TRBV19,ASSEQGAPEAF
12,TRBV7-9,ASSRRGDRDTQY
12,TRBV29-1,SVLTGGMGNTIY
13,TRBV5-1,ASSLSGTAHEKLF
19,TRBV27,ASSSRRQGPSGRAGTYEQY
12,TRBV28,ASSSPREGTEAF
15,TRBV30,AWSVGSASANTGELF
14,TRBV28,ASRRDRTRLNYGYT
10,TRBV28,ASTKANYGYT
13,TRBV4-1,ASSQMAGGTGELF
12,TRBV5-1,ASSLWDRTDTQY
13,TRBV6-1,ASSSQGATGNTIY
12,TRBV2,ASSALAGYNEQF
10,TRBV19,ASNPGAGELF
14,TRBV19,ASSMKLAGGYNEQF
13,TRBV28,ASSTSGGSYNEQF